These 10 T cell receptor beta chains were all obtained from the same sample, sequenced in a study of blood T cell repertoires in COVID-19. Sequencing used immunoSEQ multiplex PCR; TCRdb keeps in-frame clones, though not all of them. Of approximately 92,000 clones in the sample, 82% are singletons; the top ten hold more than 15%. Sequencing was performed on peripheral blood. These receptors were obtained from an elderly man with acute or convalescent COVID-19.

The rearrangement links TRBV6-5 to TRBJ2-3; TRBD1 might be the D (6 bases). From germline, CDR1 is MNHEY and CDR2 SVGAGI. CDR3 length: 15 residues. Trimming took 0 bases from V and 6 from J, leaving 13 bases between them. CDR3 coding DNA: TGTGCCAGCAGTTACTCGGACCCAGGGGTGGATACGCAGTATTTT. Protein product: CASSYSDPGVDTQYF.

The chain joins TRBV27 to TRBJ1-2; 8 positions agree with TRBD1. The CDR3 is 13 amino acids. V gave up 5 bases and J gave up 8 bases; unmatched junction bases: 7. The V gene's germline CDR1 is MNHEY and CDR2 SMNVEV (reference sequence). The chain's CDR3 is CASSIRTGSGYTF. The CDR3 DNA reads as TGTGCCAGCAGTATTCGGACAGGGAGCGGCTACACCTTC.

This clone was seen a handful of times. The chain recombines TRBV6-6 with TRBJ1-2; 10 positions agree with TRBD1. Germline assignment: CDR1 MNHNY and CDR2 SVGAGI (reference sequence). The CDR3 is 14 amino acids. With V trimmed by 4 bases and J by 10 bases, 9 bases remained unmatched. CDR3 amino acids: CASSSRGGQGNYTF. Here the CDR3 DNA reads TGTGCCAGCAGTTCCCGGGGGGGACAGGGGAACTACACCTTC.

The V call is TRBV6-2 or TRBV6-3, the J call TRBJ1-4; 9 positions match TRBD1. The CDR3 sequence is 16 residues long. V was clipped by 5 bases and J by 4 bases; unmatched bases: 8. Germline V gives CDR1 MNHEY, CDR2 SVGEGT. Here the CDR3 reads CASSPNRDRDNEKLFF. CDR3 nucleotide sequence: TGTGCCAGCAGTCCCAACCGGGACAGGGATAATGAAAAACTGTTTTTT.

This clone was counted once. The chain recombines TRBV9 with TRBJ1-1; D gene uncertain. CDR1 and CDR2 (germline): SGDLS, YYNGEE. Trimming left V 0 bases short and J 4 bases short, with 10 bases between. CDR3 length: 14 amino acids. The CDR3 is CASSVESGGTEAFF. The CDR3 DNA follows: TGTGCCAGCAGCGTAGAGTCCGGCGGCACTGAAGCTTTCTTT. The variable domain in full, with the rest retrieved from reference TRBV9 and TRBJ1-1, is DSGVTQTPKHLITATGQRVTLRCSPRSGDLSVYWYQQSLDQGLQFLIQYYNGEERAKGNILERFSAQQFPDLHSELNLSSLELGDSALYFCASSVESGGTEAFFGQGTRLTVV.

The V and J genes are TRBV14 and TRBJ2-2; TRBD2 agrees at 14 bases. Germline V gene sequence: CDR1 SGHDN, CDR2 FVKESK. This CDR3 comprises 16 residues. The junction had 10 bases not matched to a gene; V was cut back by 11 bases and J by 5 bases. The CDR3 DNA follows: TGTGCCTCCAGGGGACTAGCGGGAGATGAGACCGGGGAGCTGTTTTTT. Translated, it gives CASRGLAGDETGELFF.

The chain carries TRBV6-1 and TRBJ2-4; 7 positions match TRBD1. V gave up 3 bases and J gave up 0 bases; unmatched junction bases: 5. The CDR3 runs 16 residues. Germline V CDR1 and CDR2: MNHNS, SASEGT. This chain's CDR3 is CASSDRQGIAKNIQYF. CDR3 DNA: TGTGCCAGCAGTGATAGACAGGGCATAGCCAAAAACATTCAGTACTTC.

This chain connects TRBV19 to TRBJ1-2; D is uncertain. CDR3 length: 14 amino acids. Germline CDR1 LNHDA, CDR2 SQIVND (reference sequence). Trimming removed 4 bases from V and 8 bases from J, with 17 bases in between. CDR3 residues: CASSNPGSGGGYTF. The CDR3 coding sequence is TGTGCCAGTAGTAATCCCGGGAGTGGTGGAGGCTACACCTTC.

In DNA form, the CDR3 reads TGTGCCAGCAGTGTAACAGGCCTCACTGAAGCTTTCTTT. It codes for CASSVTGLTEAFF. The J gene is TRBJ1-1, the V gene TRBV28; TRBD1 might be the D (5 bases). Trimming removed 5 bases at V and 4 bases at J, with 11 bases between. Germline CDR1 and CDR2: MDHEN and SYDVKM. The CDR3 spans 13 residues.

The rearrangement uses TRBV5-4 and TRBJ2-1, with D possibly TRBD2 on 5 matching bases. Trimming stripped 4 bases from V and 2 bases from J, with 13 bases between. The germline V gene encodes CDR1 SGHNT and CDR2 YYREEE (reference sequence). CDR3 length: 15 amino acids. CDR3 amino acids: CASSPTGAAYNEQFF. As DNA, the CDR3 is TGTGCCAGCAGCCCAACCGGAGCGGCCTACAATGAGCAGTTCTTC.